One and the same sample provided the 21 T cell receptor beta chains below, sequenced in a study of a mutant IDH1 vaccine in newly diagnosed glioma. Method: immunoSEQ multiplex PCR; TCRdb's copy keeps in-frame clones and lacks some. The profile shows about 50,000 clones, about 88% of them singletons. Time point defined: week 5, during vaccination. Each vaccine dose was 300 ug of mutant IDH1 20-mer peptide, with topical imiquimod. These receptors are not linked to any known antigen. The material was PBMCs, obtained from a glioma patient whose treatment included an IDH1 peptide vaccine. The receptors originated from a woman aged 50 to 65 with glioma.

The rearrangement joins TRBV5-1 to TRBJ2-7; a weak D match, TRBD2 (5 bases). This CDR3 has 11 residues. Germline CDR1 SGHRS, CDR2 YFSETQ. The V gene lost 7 bases and the J gene lost 4 bases, with 9 bases spanning the gap. The CDR3: CASVGEYEQYF. DNA of the CDR3: TGCGCCAGCGTCGGGGAATACGAGCAGTACTTC.

This chain joins TRBV7-3 and TRBJ1-2; D gene uncertain. Trimming pared 0 bases from V and 2 bases from J, leaving 7 bases between. CDR3 size: 14 residues. Germline CDR1 reads SGHTA; CDR2 reads FQGTGA. CDR3 in amino acids: CASSLTYGNYGYTF. In nucleotides, the CDR3 is TGTGCCAGCAGCTTAACATATGGGAACTATGGCTACACCTTC.

This clone was recorded once. This sequence joins TRBV7-2 and TRBJ1-2; 7 positions match TRBD1. CDR1 and CDR2 (germline): SGHTA, FQGNSA. J was trimmed by 8 bases and V by 5 bases; bases with no gene match: 17. The CDR3 totals 16 residues. The CDR3 loop reads CASSPRGGTDLQGYTF. CDR3 in DNA: TGTGCCAGCAGCCCCCGCGGCGGGACAGATCTCCAGGGCTACACCTTC.

This clone was seen just once. V and J are TRBV7-6 and TRBJ1-1; 10 bases agree with TRBD1. The V gene end was trimmed by 5 bases and the J gene end by 7 bases; junction bases not matched to a gene: 4. The CDR3 has 13 residues. Looked up from germline, CDR1 is SGHVS and CDR2 is FNYEAQ. The CDR3 DNA is TGTGCCAGCAGCCTCCGGGACAGGGGTGAAGCTTTCTTT. Translating it yields CASSLRDRGEAFF. Full variable domain (missing parts from reference TRBV7-6 and TRBJ1-1): GAGVSQSPRYKVTKRGQDVALRCDPISGHVSLYWYRQALGQGPEFLTYFNYEAQQDKSGLPNDRFSAERPEGSISTLTIQRTEQRDSAMYRCASSLRDRGEAFFGQGTRLTVV.

The V and J genes are TRBV7-9 and TRBJ2-3; no reliable D call. Trimming took 1 base from V and 6 from J, leaving 20 bases between them. The V gene's germline CDR1 is SEHNR and CDR2 FQNEAQ (reference sequence). The CDR3 totals 17 residues. The CDR3 region is CASSLGSLAIAADTQYF. CDR3 nucleotides: TGTGCCAGCAGCTTAGGTTCCCTGGCAATTGCAGCGGATACGCAGTATTTT.

This rearrangement joins TRBV12-5 to TRBJ2-3; 12 bases fit TRBD2. Germline V gives CDR1 LGHNT, CDR2 FRNRAP. The length of the CDR3 is 17 residues. V shed 1 base, J shed 1 base, and the junction held 3 bases outside the gene matches. The CDR3 reads CASGLASGGAGTDTQYF. CDR3 DNA: TGTGCTAGTGGTTTGGCTAGCGGGGGGGCCGGCACAGATACGCAGTATTTT.

This chain joins TRBV6-5 and TRBJ1-2; no definite D call. Trimming shortened V by 5 bases and J by 0 bases, and 13 bases separated the two germline ends. The CDR3 sequence is 15 residues long. The germline V gene encodes CDR1 MNHEY and CDR2 SVGAGI. CDR3 sequence: CASSRTTQTNYGYTF. The CDR3 nucleotides read TGTGCCAGCAGTAGGACGACACAGACTAACTATGGCTACACCTTC.

As regards this clone: This specimen includes other DNA sequences encoding the same CDR3. This sequence joins TRBV7-9 and TRBJ2-5; 8 nucleotides agree with TRBD1. The CDR3 runs to 15 residues. Germline V gene sequence: CDR1 SEHNR, CDR2 FQNEAQ (reference sequence). With V trimmed by 3 bases and J by 1 base, 4 bases remained unmatched. CDR3 in DNA: TGTGCCAGCAGCTTCGGACAGGGTGGCCAAGAGACCCAGTACTTC. Residues: CASSFGQGGQETQYF.

V and J are TRBV7-8 and TRBJ2-5; unclear D gene. Germline CDR1 SGHVS, CDR2 FQNEAQ. The V and J ends lost 5 bases and 1 base respectively, with 14 bases between them. This CDR3 contains 15 residues. Written as DNA, the CDR3 is TGTGCCAGCAGCCCCCGCTTCGGAAGCCAAGAGACCCAGTACTTC. Its translation is CASSPRFGSQETQYF. Full variable domain (rest looked up from reference TRBV7-8 and TRBJ2-5): GAGVSQSPRYKVAKRGQDVALRCDPISGHVSLFWYQQALGQGPEFLTYFQNEAQLDKSGLPSDRFFAERPEGSVSTLKIQRTQQEDSAVYLCASSPRFGSQETQYFGPGTRLLVL.

This clone was counted a single time. The chain recombines TRBV14 with TRBJ1-2; no definite D call. The CDR3 length is 14 residues. Germline V gene sequence: CDR1 SGHDN, CDR2 FVKESK. The V end lost 3 bases, the J end lost 8 bases, and 16 bases lay between the germline ends. CDR3 residues: CASSQTGIMRGYTF. As DNA, the CDR3 is TGTGCCAGCAGCCAGACGGGGATTATGAGGGGCTACACCTTC.

The chain is built from TRBV10-1 and TRBJ2-7; D is uncertain. Looked up from germline, CDR1 is WNHNN and CDR2 is SYGVQD (reference sequence). This CDR3 is 12 amino acids long. V lost 3 bases, J lost 3 bases, and 6 bases lay in between. The CDR3 sequence is CASSDRFYEQYF. DNA of the CDR3: TGCGCCAGCAGTGACAGGTTCTACGAGCAGTACTTC.

The chain recombines TRBV5-4 with TRBJ2-4; a weak D match, TRBD1 (5 bases). This CDR3 comprises 14 residues. V shed 0 bases and J shed 9 bases, with 13 bases lying between them. Germline V gene sequence: CDR1 SGHNT, CDR2 YYREEE (reference sequence). This CDR3 is CASSLGRDRTIQYF. CDR3 DNA: TGTGCCAGCAGCTTGGGCAGGGATCGAACCATTCAGTACTTC.

The chain has TRBV5-5 and TRBJ2-2; 8 bases align to TRBD2. The germline CDR1 and CDR2 sequences are SGHKS and YYEKEE (reference sequence). The V segment lost 6 bases and the J segment 5 bases; nucleotides outside the gene matches: 6. CDR3 size: 14 residues. CDR3 DNA sequence: TGTGCCAGCAACGGGGGGGCGGGGACCGGGGAGCTGTTTTTT. It translates to CASNGGAGTGELFF.

The V call is TRBV7-6, the J call TRBJ1-1, with a weak D call TRBD1 (6 bases). V was pared by 0 bases and J by 4 bases, with 12 bases between. Germline V CDR1 and CDR2: SGHVS, FNYEAQ. This CDR3 has 15 amino acids. The CDR3 protein is CASSLATGGGTEAFF. In nucleotides, the CDR3 is TGTGCCAGCAGCTTAGCGACGGGGGGCGGCACTGAAGCTTTCTTT.

This chain joins TRBV7-2 and TRBJ2-5; TRBD2 matches at 16 bases. V lost 3 bases, J lost 5 bases, and 9 bases stayed unmatched. CDR3 size: 18 residues. Germline loops: CDR1 SGHTA, CDR2 FQGNSA. The CDR3: CASSFGTSGGAQRETQYF. For the CDR3, the DNA is TGTGCCAGCAGCTTCGGGACTAGCGGGGGGGCGCAGCGGGAGACCCAGTACTTC.

The genes are TRBV19 and TRBJ1-5, with no clear D. This CDR3 has 15 residues. Germline lookup yields CDR1 LNHDA and CDR2 SQIVND (reference sequence). The V end lost 8 bases, the J end lost 0 bases, and 14 bases lay between the germline ends. CDR3 DNA: TGTGCCAGTTCGAGGAGGGCGGATAGCAATCAGCCCCAGCATTTT. Amino acids: CASSRRADSNQPQHF.

This clone was observed once. The chain has TRBV5-5 and TRBJ1-6; the match to TRBD1 covers 9 bases. This CDR3 has 15 amino acids. V shed 4 bases and J 7 bases; nucleotides not matched to a gene: 6. Per the germline V gene, CDR1 is SGHKS and CDR2 is YYEKEE (reference sequence). CDR3 DNA: TGTGCCAGCAGCCCTCTGACAGGGGGGAATTCACCCCTCCACTTT. This codes for CASSPLTGGNSPLHF.

This clone was detected only a few times. The chain carries TRBV11-3 and TRBJ1-1; D call uncertain. The CDR3 sequence is 13 residues long. V was cut by 0 bases and J by 11 bases, with 13 bases left in between. Per germline, CDR1 SGHNT and CDR2 YENEEA. The CDR3 region has the DNA TGTGCCAGCAGCTTAGAAGGCATTGGGCGGGCTTTCTTT. This encodes CASSLEGIGRAFF.

In DNA, the CDR3 is TGTGCCAGCACGGGGCCTTACTACGAGCAGTACTTC. Translation gives CASTGPYYEQYF. The rearrangement uses TRBV5-8 and TRBJ2-7, with D perhaps matching TRBD1 or TRBD2 (5 bases each). CDR1 is SGHTS and CDR2 is YDEGEE in the germline V gene. V was cut by 6 bases and J by 3 bases, with 10 bases left in between. The length of the CDR3 is 12 residues.

The CDR3 loop is CASSLGVWTGAPEQYF. CDR3 in DNA: TGTGCCAGCAGCTTAGGGGTTTGGACAGGGGCTCCCGAGCAGTACTTC. This chain links TRBV11-3 with TRBJ2-7; 9 bases match TRBD1. Germline CDR1 is SGHNT and CDR2 is YENEEA. Trimming took 1 base from V and 6 from J; bases not matched to a gene: 10. This CDR3 is 16 amino acids long.

J is TRBJ1-1 and V is TRBV9, with D maybe TRBD1 (5 bases). With 0 bases removed from V and 4 bases from J, the gap between germline ends came to 10 bases. CDR3 size: 14 residues. Per germline, CDR1 SGDLS and CDR2 YYNGEE. In DNA form, the CDR3 reads TGTGCCAGCAGCGTAGGGCAGGGTAGCACTGAAGCTTTCTTT. It yields the protein CASSVGQGSTEAFF.